The entry below gives a single T cell receptor beta chain sequence along with its context. The data stem from a study of glioma-infiltrating T cells after dendritic cell vaccination. Across the study: Three intradermal dendritic cell vaccine injections were given every two weeks.

Time point in this sample: after dendritic cell vaccination, including at tumor progression/relapse. The CDR3 contains 15 residues. Germline V CDR1 and CDR2: SGHRS, YFSETQ. V lost 0 bases, J lost 9 bases, and 2 bases stayed unmatched. Here immunoSEQ multiplex PCR was the method, and the copy in TCRdb shows in-frame clones only, minus some. This table has about 58,000 clones, just under 85% appearing once. This specimen was blood, taken after dendritic cell vaccination. The rearrangement joins TRBV5-1 to TRBJ1-6, with 11 bases lining up with TRBD1. The TCR comes from a human donor with glioblastoma. CDR3 in amino acids: CASSLGTGGVSPLHF. For the CDR3, the DNA is TGCGCCAGCAGCTTGGGGACAGGGGGCGTTTCACCCCTCCACTTT.